The 15 T cell receptor beta chains presented below share a single source sample, sequenced in a study of shared clonotypes between healthy human individuals. Profiled with immunoSEQ multiplex PCR; TCRdb holds only in-frame clones, not every one. This table holds about 2 million clones, just under 95% found once. Naive CD8 cells comprised CD45RO-negative, CCR7-positively selected cells, excluding terminally differentiated effector memory CD45RA+ cells. The sequenced sample was naive CD8+ T cells sorted from blood. These receptors all stem from a man younger than 35 in good health.

In regard to this clone: Other DNA sequences in the same sample also yield this CDR3. The chain employs TRBV7-9 and TRBJ2-1; 7 bases align to TRBD1. The J segment lost 7 bases and the V segment lost 6 bases, leaving 3 bases of the junction unmatched. The CDR3 has 12 residues. Germline CDR1 SEHNR, CDR2 FQNEAQ (reference sequence). The CDR3 loop is CASSPGGNEQFF. CDR3 coding DNA: TGTGCCAGCAGTCCAGGGGGTAATGAGCAGTTCTTC.

The V gene is TRBV5-1, the J gene TRBJ1-1, with 8 bases lining up with TRBD1. V lost 0 bases, J lost 3 bases, and 4 bases stayed unmatched. This CDR3 is 15 amino acids long. Germline V gene lookup returns CDR1 SGHRS and CDR2 YFSETQ. The CDR3 protein is CASSLGHRGDTEAFF. For the CDR3, the DNA is TGCGCCAGCAGCTTGGGGCACAGGGGGGACACTGAAGCTTTCTTT.

This sequence joins TRBV27 and TRBJ1-5; weak D call: TRBD1 (5 bases). The CDR3 has 16 residues. The germline V and J ends were trimmed by 2 bases and 1 base, with 12 bases remaining between them. Germline V gene sequence: CDR1 MNHEY, CDR2 SMNVEV (reference sequence). The CDR3 sequence: CASSLNGWDSNQPQHF. The DNA of the CDR3 is TGTGCCAGCAGTTTAAACGGATGGGACAGCAATCAGCCCCAGCATTTT.

V and J are TRBV6-6 and TRBJ1-1, with D unresolved. Trimming stripped 4 bases from V and 6 bases from J, with 6 bases between. The CDR3 runs 11 residues. Germline CDR1 is MNHNY and CDR2 is SVGAGI (reference sequence). Written as DNA, the CDR3 is TGTGCCAGCAGTTCGATCGCTGAAGCTTTCTTT. Protein: CASSSIAEAFF.

The rearrangement joins TRBV4-1 to TRBJ1-6; 9 nucleotides match TRBD1. After removal of 7 bases from V and 8 bases from J, the junction contained 6 bases not matched to a gene. The CDR3 spans 14 residues. Germline CDR1 and CDR2: MGHRA and YSYEKL. CDR3 in amino acids: CASTPTGGYSPLHF. CDR3 DNA: TGCGCCAGCACCCCGACAGGGGGTTATTCACCCCTCCACTTT.

The chain joins TRBV13 to TRBJ1-3; D is unclear. Trimming removed 0 bases at V and 3 bases at J, with 12 bases between. This CDR3 comprises 16 residues. CDR1 and CDR2 (germline): PRHDT, FYEKMQ (reference sequence). CDR3 sequence (DNA): TGTGCCAGCAGCTTAGGCGCTAACAGTTATGGAAACACCATATATTTT. It codes for CASSLGANSYGNTIYF.

The chain carries TRBV5-1 and TRBJ1-5, with TRBD1 matching 7 bases. CDR3 size: 16 residues. The V segment lost 4 bases and the J segment 0 bases; nucleotides outside the gene matches: 7. Per the germline V gene, CDR1 is SGHRS and CDR2 is YFSETQ. Here the CDR3 DNA reads TGCGCCAGCAGCCATGACAGGGATTATAGCAATCAGCCCCAGCATTTT. The encoded protein is CASSHDRDYSNQPQHF.

In this sample, this clone turned up once. The chain carries TRBV9 and TRBJ2-7; perhaps D is TRBD1 or TRBD2 (5 bases each). The V and J ends lost 3 bases and 0 bases respectively, with 7 bases between them. The CDR3 consists of 13 residues. The V gene's germline CDR1 is SGDLS and CDR2 YYNGEE. The DNA for the CDR3 is TGTGCCAGCAGCGCGGGACCCTCCTACGAGCAGTACTTC. Encoded protein: CASSAGPSYEQYF. Looking up the rest from reference TRBV9 and TRBJ2-7 gives the full variable domain: DSGVTQTPKHLITATGQRVTLRCSPRSGDLSVYWYQQSLDQGLQFLIQYYNGEERAKGNILERFSAQQFPDLHSELNLSSLELGDSALYFCASSAGPSYEQYFGPGTRLTVT.

This clone came up once. The chain recombines TRBV13 with TRBJ2-7; D perhaps matches TRBD1 (5 bases). Germline V gene lookup returns CDR1 PRHDT and CDR2 FYEKMQ (reference sequence). This CDR3 contains 14 residues. Between the trimmed V and J ends, which lost 5 bases and 0 bases, there was a span of 11 bases. CDR3 sequence (DNA): TGTGCCAGCAGCCCCGTTAGGGGCTCCTACGAGCAGTACTTC. This encodes CASSPVRGSYEQYF.

The rearrangement links TRBV9 to TRBJ2-1; 9 bases match TRBD2. The CDR3 sequence is 15 residues long. The V and J ends lost 3 bases and 3 bases, in that order; junction bases with no gene match: 4. Germline CDR1 reads SGDLS; CDR2 reads YYNGEE. The DNA of the CDR3 is TGTGCCAGCAGCGCGACTAGCGGATACTACAATGAGCAGTTCTTC. Its translation: CASSATSGYYNEQFF.

This clone was recorded once. The chain links TRBV7-9 to TRBJ2-7, with 9 bases aligning to TRBD1. Trimming removed 5 bases from V and 1 base from J; junction bases left unmatched: 6. Looked up from germline, CDR1 is SEHNR and CDR2 is FQNEAQ (reference sequence). CDR3 length: 15 residues. For the CDR3, the DNA is TGTGCCAGCAGCGCCAAAGGGACAGGGTCCTACGAGCAGTACTTC. Translated, it gives CASSAKGTGSYEQYF.

The CDR3 is CASSLGPAGGVDDTQYF. Here the CDR3 DNA reads TGTGCCAGCAGCTTAGGCCCAGCGGGGGGTGTTGACGATACGCAGTATTTT. The V call is TRBV7-8, the J call TRBJ2-3; TRBD2 matches 9 bases. Trimming removed 1 base from V and 6 bases from J; junction bases left unmatched: 11. The CDR3 runs to 17 residues. Per the germline V gene, CDR1 is SGHVS and CDR2 is FQNEAQ.

This clone has a handful of counts. This chain uses TRBV4-1 with TRBJ1-4; no clear D. The germline CDR1 and CDR2 sequences are MGHRA and YSYEKL. V lost 1 base to trimming and J lost 6 bases, with 9 bases between them. There are 14 residues in the CDR3. The CDR3 nucleotides are TGCGCCAGCAGCCAAGTTCTATCGCATGAAAAACTGTTTTTT. Amino acids: CASSQVLSHEKLFF.

The chain recombines TRBV6-5 with TRBJ2-1, with TRBD1 matching 10 bases. Germline trimming cut 4 bases from V and 10 bases from J; bases unmatched to any gene: 7. The germline CDR1 and CDR2 sequences are MNHEY and SVGAGI. CDR3 length: 14 amino acids. The CDR3, as DNA: TGTGCCAGCAGTTCCGGGACAGGGGCCGGCGAGCAGTTCTTC. It encodes CASSSGTGAGEQFF.

The V and J genes are TRBV6-5 and TRBJ2-3; no clear D gene. This CDR3 contains 13 residues. The V end was cut by 3 bases, the J end by 2 bases, with 6 bases between. Germline V gives CDR1 MNHEY, CDR2 SVGAGI. The CDR3 spells CASSYGHTDTQYF. The CDR3 DNA reads TGTGCCAGCAGTTATGGGCACACAGATACGCAGTATTTT.